What follows is one TCR beta chain and its context. Its matching antigen is unknown. Germline V lookup: CDR1 SGHAT, CDR2 FQNNGV. V trimming: 5 bases; J trimming: 5 bases; junction bases outside the gene matches: 11. This CDR3 contains 15 residues. These data belong to a study of cytomegalovirus exposure and HLA in healthy donors. Whole-study findings and limits: Sequencing likely caused a cluster of highly shared sequence variants.

PCR amplification relied on 60 Vbeta primers (plus 13 Jbeta primers). TCRdb keeps only in-frame clones here, not all; method: immunoSEQ multiplex PCR. Its table lists some 130,000 clones. Sequencing was carried out using PBMCs. The chain combines TRBV11-2 with TRBJ2-5, with 7 positions matching TRBD2. The TCR sequence derives from a woman aged 40 to 50 in good health and CMV-seronegative. Here the CDR3 DNA reads TGTGCCAGCAGCACGACCAGCGGGGCCCGTGAGACCCAGTACTTC. Translated: CASSTTSGARETQYF.